This T cell receptor beta chain was identified in a study of cytomegalovirus exposure and HLA in healthy donors (dated by TCRdb to about 2017). Regarding the complete study: In an earlier analysis of fewer than 750 of the donors, 276 Gb of sequence data and 90 million to 120 million unique TCR beta sequences from roughly 180 million T cells were reported. About 300 gigabases of sequencing data and approximately 93 million unique TCR sequences were included in an early release covering several hundred HLA-typed donors. Of the roughly 420 genotyped donors, more than 75% were placed in the genetic ancestry cluster associated with self-reported Caucasian donors. The aim of the study was to test whether cataloging public T cell receptors could identify signatures of past pathogen exposure. The study used immunosequencing to profile the T cell repertoires of under 700 subjects and linked those repertoires to cytomegalovirus serostatus. Besides the first cohort of 666 subjects, a separate validation cohort made up of 120 different subjects was used. High-throughput TCR immunosequencing, statistical association of individual TCRs with disease status, and machine learning were combined to predict cytomegalovirus infection status. In a later analysis, previously published TCR beta repertoires from several hundred donors were re-analyzed and high-resolution HLA genotyping was added so that TCR occurrence patterns could be studied. In the later analysis, no new phenotypic data were used to find candidate immune exposures; instead, reliance was placed on TCR beta sequences and their occurrence across donors. In an earlier analysis of 587 of the donors, high-throughput TCR beta sequencing was used to judge whether each TCR beta V gene segment behaved as functional or pseudogenic. Donor age, sex, ethnicity and CMV serostatus were compiled alongside the repertoire data. A later genetic analysis used genome-wide SNP genotypes for about 60% of the roughly 700 donors, treating that subset as a discovery cohort. Every repertoire in the discovery cohort had been generated on one and the same sequencing platform. Both class I and class II loci were covered by HLA typing, at four-digit resolution. The number of typed donors differed by locus: 629-630 for A, B, C, DRB1 and DQB1; some 540 for DQA1; about 600 for DPA1; and some 470 for DPB1. A handful of DR-DQ haplotypes were handled as single units for association and clustering because linkage in the cohort was strong. Among roughly 400 genotyped donors of the cohort, an average of approximately 240,000 unique TCR beta nucleotide sequences were sequenced per donor, roughly 20% of them non-productive.

Here is what the overall study found, with its caveats: The authors suggested that the approach could potentially be extended to other disease states and immunological phenotypes. The study listed 150 to 200 TCR beta chains as associated with cytomegalovirus. Most CMV-associated TCR beta chains appeared to be HLA-restricted in a later analysis, and the HLA associations seemed to be driven largely by CMV exposure. A further reported finding was that TCR beta sequences accurately predicted the HLA-A and HLA-B alleles for most subjects in the first cohort. An association between a missense DCLRE1C variant and V-gene and J-gene trimming of TCR beta chains was found in a later genetic analysis and replicated in an independent cohort. Only TCR beta chains were sequenced in this cohort, and the absence of alpha or paired-chain data limited detectable features. Cytomegalovirus status was reported to be diagnosed by the classifier with high specificity and sensitivity in both the original and validation cohorts. Because HLA typing was unavailable for some donors at each locus, only the typed subset was used in association tests. Because counts were too low, 15 to 20 rarely observed V segments, including chromosome 9 orphons, were excluded from the earlier analysis of 500 to 700 of the donors. A later analysis found that TCR association rates varied across HLA loci, with DRB1 alleles showing the most associated TCRs and HLA-C alleles the fewest. Some IMGT-functional V segments, including TRBV6-2 and TRBV6-3, could not be told apart with the 87-base-pair reads, so those segments were excluded. A later analysis reported that several top co-occurrence clusters appeared linked to parvovirus B19, influenza, CMV and Epstein-Barr virus. A later genetic analysis reported fewer N-insertions in productive TCRs among donors in an Asian-associated ancestry cluster than the roughly 670-donor mean. Compared with equally common non-associated chains, HLA-associated TCR beta chains in a later analysis were more clonally expanded and had lower generation probabilities. A few of the identified cytomegalovirus-associated TCR beta chains were confirmed in vitro to be specific for cytomegalovirus antigens. Linkage disequilibrium might explain the correlated functional status among segregating V segments, but an unknown experimental factor could not be ruled out. In an earlier analysis of some 500 of the donors, most TCR beta V segments were observed in productive rearrangements about 90% or about 30% of the time, broadly matching IMGT annotations. When HLA alleles, especially DR and DQ, strongly co-occurred, attributing TCR associations to individual alleles was difficult. At a false discovery rate of 0.05, a later analysis linked under 20,000 TCR beta sequences to specific HLA alleles. Across donors, most TCR sequences were observed very rarely, whereas some public TCRs were present in many individuals. A cluster of highly shared sequence variants was judged likely to represent a technical artifact of the sequencing pipeline. Presence/absence analyses assumed roughly uniform sequencing depth across donors, an assumption that may not hold. The only immune exposure information available for the cohort was CMV serostatus.

The cohort was made up of hundreds of healthy bone marrow donors. Cohort members were all nominally healthy when sampled, although unrecorded immune exposures were likely present. The donor tested CMV seropositive, placing the donor among the 250 to 350 seropositive members of the cohort. A peripheral blood sample was collected from each donor, and TCR beta sequencing was performed on peripheral blood mononuclear cells. Genomic DNA extraction from the blood cell samples was performed with the Qiagen DNeasy Blood Extraction Kit. This clone was detected once. Its antigen specificity is not known. No base quality values were provided; no much bigger clone lies one nucleotide off. Library method: the immunoSEQ multiplex PCR assay. For the multiplex PCR, a mixture combining 60 forward primers for TCR Vbeta segments and 13 reverse primers for TCR Jbeta segments was used. The CDR3 region of rearranged TCR beta genes was amplified from genomic DNA with a multiplex PCR assay. The Illumina HiSeq System was used to sequence the amplified TCR beta libraries as 87-base-pair reads. As for the original processing: In a later analysis, some 80 million unique TCR beta chains were counted across the 690 or so repertoires, and roughly 11 million of these chains were shared by at least two donors. Raw reads were error-corrected and collapsed into unique sequences by a nearest-neighbor algorithm in which closely related sequences were merged to remove PCR and sequencing errors. To assign V, D and J gene segments, CDR3 sequences were aligned to IMGT reference sequences. For a sequence to be retained, at least a six-nucleotide match to both a V gene segment and a J gene segment was required. Rearrangements were classified as productive when the CDR3 lacked stop codons and remained in frame with V and J, and all other rearrangements were classified as non-productive. CDR3 was defined according to IMGT convention as the region running from the second conserved V-encoded cysteine to the conserved J-encoded phenylalanine. Sequences without an unambiguous match to a single V gene segment were excluded from the earlier analysis of 500 to 700 of the donors. In an earlier analysis of a few hundred of the donors, V segments were called functional above 56.7% productive rearrangements and were called segregating when the between-donor standard deviation exceeded 5%. A statistical classification framework was built for diagnosing cytomegalovirus status from the catalog of TCR beta chain sequences. In a later analysis, TCR nucleotide sequences were compared against IMGT/GENE-DB human TR gene sequences so that V and J genes could be assigned. The TCRdist pipeline was used in a later analysis to assign CDR3 sequences and most-parsimonious VDJ recombination scenarios. In a later analysis, each TCR beta chain was defined by its CDR3 amino acid sequence together with its V-gene family, and reads without a unique V-gene family were excluded. To address suspected cross-contamination and a sequencing artifact, a later analysis removed roughly 580 highly shared, low-generation-probability nucleotide sequences. In a later analysis, a clonal expansion index was calculated for each public chain from normalized within-repertoire ranks of inferred template counts. In a later analysis, generation probabilities were computed using a VDJ recombination model fitted to out-of-frame rearrangements, and the results were checked against IGoR. In a later analysis, hypergeometric tests were used to score TCR-TCR, TCR-HLA and TCR-CMV co-occurrence, with a repertoire-size bias correction applied to TCR pairs. To estimate false discovery rates, a later analysis permuted the HLA or CMV assignments 20 times. In a later analysis, co-occurring TCRs were grouped using DBSCAN, and TCRdist sequence similarity was added for clustering within HLA-allele-positive subsets. For co-occurrence clustering, repertoires with fewer than 30,000 or more than 120,000 public chains were excluded, along with about five repertoires with anomalous nucleotide sharing. TCRdb provides this immuneACCESS table in a form limited to in-frame rearrangements. Some clones are lacking; in checked studies, under half of them reflect an unresolved V gene, and why the rest are absent is not known. V and J calls and clone size are as listed in that table; D and trimming were resolved from the DNA. For this sample there are about 130,000 clones; around 83% appear just once. The ten largest account for approximately 3.1% of the sample.

The trim is 2 bases for V and 1 base for J, with a gap of 12 bases between the germline ends. From a lookup of the germline V gene, CDR1 and CDR2 are MGHRA and YSYEKL. The CDR3 starts with the cysteine, ends with the phenylalanine, and has 15 residues. The entry retains the CDR3 DNA only, 45 bases that are in frame from base 1. Sequenced sample: PBMCs. The chain was built from TRBV4-1 and TRBJ2-7; the D segment could be TRBD2, given 5 matching bases. This receptor was identified in a young woman in good health and CMV-seropositive. The CDR3 amino acid sequence is: CASSQPTRGSYEQYF. The DNA is as follows: TGCGCCAGCAGCCAACCCACTCGGGGATCCTACGAGCAGTACTTC.